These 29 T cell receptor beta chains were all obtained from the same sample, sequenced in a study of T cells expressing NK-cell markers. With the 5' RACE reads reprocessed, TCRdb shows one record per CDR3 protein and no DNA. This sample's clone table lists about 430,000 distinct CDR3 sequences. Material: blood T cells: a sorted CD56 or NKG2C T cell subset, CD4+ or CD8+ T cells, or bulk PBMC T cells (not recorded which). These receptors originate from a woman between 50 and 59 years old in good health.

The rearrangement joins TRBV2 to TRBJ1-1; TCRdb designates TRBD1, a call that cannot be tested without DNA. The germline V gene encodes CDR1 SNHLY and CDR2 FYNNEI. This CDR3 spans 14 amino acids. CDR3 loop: CASKTGLRGTEAFF.

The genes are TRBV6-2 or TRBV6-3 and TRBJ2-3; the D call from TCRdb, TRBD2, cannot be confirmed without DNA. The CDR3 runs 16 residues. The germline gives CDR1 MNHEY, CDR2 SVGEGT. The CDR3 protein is CASSKPGPRTPDTQYF.

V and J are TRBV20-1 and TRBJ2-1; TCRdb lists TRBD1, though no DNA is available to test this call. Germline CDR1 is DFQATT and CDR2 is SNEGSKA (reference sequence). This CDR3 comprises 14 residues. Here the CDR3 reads CSARTGYSYNEQFF.

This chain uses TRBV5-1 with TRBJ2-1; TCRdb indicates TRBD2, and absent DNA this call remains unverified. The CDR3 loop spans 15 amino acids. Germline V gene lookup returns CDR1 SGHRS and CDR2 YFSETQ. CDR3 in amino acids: CASSRAGDVGNEQFF.

CDR3 in amino acids: CASSEGKWETQYF. This chain connects TRBV2 to TRBJ2-5. CDR1 is SNHLY, CDR2 FYNNEI, per germline. The CDR3 runs to 13 residues.

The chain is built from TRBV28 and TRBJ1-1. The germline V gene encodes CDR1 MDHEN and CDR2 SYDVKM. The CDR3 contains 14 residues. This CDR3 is CASSFSREYGEAFF. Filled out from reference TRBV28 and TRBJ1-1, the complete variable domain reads DVKVTQSSRYLVKRTGEKVFLECVQDMDHENMFWYRQDPGLGLRLIYFSYDVKMKEKGDIPEGYSVSREKKERFSLILESASTNQTSMYLCASSFSREYGEAFFGQGTRLTVV.

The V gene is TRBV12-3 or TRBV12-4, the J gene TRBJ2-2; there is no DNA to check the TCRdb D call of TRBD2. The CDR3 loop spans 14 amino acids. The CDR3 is CASRARGSTGELFF.

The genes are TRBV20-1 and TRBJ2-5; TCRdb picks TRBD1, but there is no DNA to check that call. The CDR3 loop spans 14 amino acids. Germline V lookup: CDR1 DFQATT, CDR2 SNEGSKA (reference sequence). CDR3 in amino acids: CSAREWGRLETQYF.

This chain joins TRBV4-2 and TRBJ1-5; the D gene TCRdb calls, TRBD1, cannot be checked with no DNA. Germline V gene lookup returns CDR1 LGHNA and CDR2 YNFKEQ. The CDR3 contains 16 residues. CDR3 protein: CASSQDKGQAGQPQHF.

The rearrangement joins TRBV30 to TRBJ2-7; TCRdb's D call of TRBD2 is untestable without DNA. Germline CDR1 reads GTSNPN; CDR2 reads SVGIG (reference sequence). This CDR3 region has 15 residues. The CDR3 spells CAWSVASGRAYEQYF.

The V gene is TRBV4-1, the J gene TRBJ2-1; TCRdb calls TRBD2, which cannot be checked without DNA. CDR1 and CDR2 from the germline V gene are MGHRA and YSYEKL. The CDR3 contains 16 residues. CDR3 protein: CASSQGGLATHNEQFF.

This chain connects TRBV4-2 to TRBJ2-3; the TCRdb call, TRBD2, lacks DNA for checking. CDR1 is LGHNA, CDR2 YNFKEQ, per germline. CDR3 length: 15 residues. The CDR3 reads CASSPDPATGNTQYF.

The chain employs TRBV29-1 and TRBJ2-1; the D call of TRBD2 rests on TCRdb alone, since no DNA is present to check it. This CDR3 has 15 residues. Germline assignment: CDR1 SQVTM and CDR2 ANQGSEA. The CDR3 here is CRDILAGGTGSEQFF.

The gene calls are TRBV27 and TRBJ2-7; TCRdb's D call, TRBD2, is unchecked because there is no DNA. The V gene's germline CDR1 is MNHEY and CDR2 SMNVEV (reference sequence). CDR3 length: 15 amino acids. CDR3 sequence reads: CASSPRTSGVYEQYF.

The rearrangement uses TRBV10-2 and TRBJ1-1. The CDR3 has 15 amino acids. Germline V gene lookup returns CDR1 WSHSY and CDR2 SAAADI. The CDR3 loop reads CASSAETTLNTEAFF.

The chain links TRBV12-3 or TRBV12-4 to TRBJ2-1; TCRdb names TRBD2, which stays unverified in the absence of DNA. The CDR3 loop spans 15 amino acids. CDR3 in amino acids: CASTRGGLAVNEQFF.

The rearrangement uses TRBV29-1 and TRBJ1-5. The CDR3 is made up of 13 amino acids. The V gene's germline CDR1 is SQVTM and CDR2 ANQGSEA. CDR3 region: CSVGQGLNQPQHF.

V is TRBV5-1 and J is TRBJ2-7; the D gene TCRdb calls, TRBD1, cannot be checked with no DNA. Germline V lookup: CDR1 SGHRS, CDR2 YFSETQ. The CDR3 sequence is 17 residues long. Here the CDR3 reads CASSSQDRGYASYEQYF.

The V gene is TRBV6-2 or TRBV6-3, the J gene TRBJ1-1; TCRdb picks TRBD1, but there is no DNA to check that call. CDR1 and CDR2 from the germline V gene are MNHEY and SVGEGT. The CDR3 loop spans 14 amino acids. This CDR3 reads CASSYHRRNTEAFF.

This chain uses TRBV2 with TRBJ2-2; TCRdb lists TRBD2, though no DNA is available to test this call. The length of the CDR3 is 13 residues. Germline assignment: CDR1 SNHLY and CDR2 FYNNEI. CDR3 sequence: CASSGTATGELFF.

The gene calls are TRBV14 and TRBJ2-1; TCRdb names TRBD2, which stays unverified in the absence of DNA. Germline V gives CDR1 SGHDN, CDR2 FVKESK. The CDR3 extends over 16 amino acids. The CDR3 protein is CASSPNSGKGYNEQFF.

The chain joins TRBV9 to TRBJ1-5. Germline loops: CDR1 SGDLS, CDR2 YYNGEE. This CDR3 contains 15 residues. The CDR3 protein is CASSVGGGEFQPQHF.

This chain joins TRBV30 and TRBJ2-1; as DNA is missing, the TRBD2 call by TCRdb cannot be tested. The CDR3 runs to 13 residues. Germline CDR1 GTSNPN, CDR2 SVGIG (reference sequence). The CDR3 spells CAWSQRRANEQFF.

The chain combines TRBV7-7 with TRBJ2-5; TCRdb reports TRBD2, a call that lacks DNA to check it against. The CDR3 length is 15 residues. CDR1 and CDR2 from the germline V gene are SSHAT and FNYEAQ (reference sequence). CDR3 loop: CASSPPGPLQETQYF. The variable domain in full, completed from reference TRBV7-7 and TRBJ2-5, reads GAGVSQSPRYKVTKRGQDVTLRCDPISSHATLYWYQQALGQGPEFLTYFNYEAQPDKSGLPSDRFSAERPEGSISTLTIQRTEQRDSAMYRCASSPPGPLQETQYFGPGTRLLVL.

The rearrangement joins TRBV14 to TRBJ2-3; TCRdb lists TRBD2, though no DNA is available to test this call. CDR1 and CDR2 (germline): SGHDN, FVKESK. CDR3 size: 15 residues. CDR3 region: CASSQDGTSGSPQYF.

CDR3 sequence reads: CASSIDGDYGYTF. This chain joins TRBV19 and TRBJ1-2. CDR3 size: 13 residues. In germline, CDR1 is LNHDA, CDR2 SQIVND (reference sequence).

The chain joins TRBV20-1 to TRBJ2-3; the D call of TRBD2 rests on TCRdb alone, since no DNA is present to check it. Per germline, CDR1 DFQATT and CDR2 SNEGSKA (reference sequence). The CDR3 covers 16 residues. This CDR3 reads CSAPGGLAGPTDTQYF.

The CDR3: CASSADKKLFF. V gene TRBV5-1 combines with J gene TRBJ1-4; there is no DNA to check the TCRdb D call of TRBD1. Looked up from germline, CDR1 is SGHRS and CDR2 is YFSETQ. The CDR3 contains 11 residues. Looking up the rest from reference TRBV5-1 and TRBJ1-4 gives the full variable domain: KAGVTQTPRYLIKTRGQQVTLSCSPISGHRSVSWYQQTPGQGLQFLFEYFSETQRNKGNFPGRFSGRQFSNSRSEMNVSTLELGDSALYLCASSADKKLFFGSGTQLSVL.

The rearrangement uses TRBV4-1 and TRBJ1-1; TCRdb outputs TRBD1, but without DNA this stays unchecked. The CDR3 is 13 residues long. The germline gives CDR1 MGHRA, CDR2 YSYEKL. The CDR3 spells CATQRAGDTEAFF.